What follows are 20 T cell receptor beta chains derived from one specimen sequenced in a study of identical twins. TCRdb re-analysed the 5' RACE reads in MiXCR, keeping a single row per CDR3 protein. The sample holds 450,000 or so distinct CDR3 sequences, 12% to 15% seen once. These data also formed part of another study, on yellow fever vaccine responses in identical twins.

Material: CD4+ T cells sorted from blood. The receptor source for this set is a woman aged 18-35 years in good health.

Only one count was recorded for this clonotype. The V call is TRBV2, the J call TRBJ2-7; D possibly corresponds to TRBD1 (6 bases). Per germline, CDR1 SNHLY and CDR2 FYNNEI. The length of the CDR3 is 14 residues. V lost 8 bases to trimming and J lost 5 bases, with 19 bases between them. The chain's CDR3 is CASDFRGSVDEQYF. As DNA, the CDR3 is TGTGCCAGCGATTTCAGGGGATCTGTCGACGAGCAGTACTTC.

In this sample, this clonotype turned up a few times. CDR3 amino acids: CASRNLYEQYF. As DNA, the CDR3 is TGTGCCAGCAGGAACCTATACGAGCAGTACTTC. This rearrangement joins TRBV6-5 to TRBJ2-7, with D unresolved. Trimming removed 6 bases at V and 4 bases at J, with 7 bases between. This CDR3 contains 11 residues. Germline lookup yields CDR1 MNHEY and CDR2 SVGAGI.

This clonotype has only a few counts. This chain joins TRBV5-1 and TRBJ2-7, with TRBD1 as a possible D gene (6 bases). In germline, CDR1 is SGHRS, CDR2 YFSETQ. This CDR3 contains 13 residues. Deletions cut 6 bases from V and 3 bases from J, with 13 bases between. CDR3 DNA: TGCGCCAGCACCTTTTCAGGGGACTACGAGCAGTACTTC. Translated, it gives CASTFSGDYEQYF.

The V call is TRBV12-3 or TRBV12-4, the J call TRBJ2-2; D is undetermined. This CDR3 contains 12 residues. The ends were cut back, 3 bases at V and 6 bases at J, with 5 bases in the middle. The CDR3 loop is CASSFSPGELFF. CDR3 nucleotide sequence: TGTGCCAGCAGTTTTAGCCCCGGGGAGCTGTTTTTT.

CDR3 DNA sequence: TGCAGTGCGGTTACTAGCAGGAGAAGCAAAGGCGATACGCAGTATTTT. Translated: CSAVTSRRSKGDTQYF. This rearrangement joins TRBV20-1 to TRBJ2-3, with D possibly matching TRBD2 (6 bases). There are 16 residues in the CDR3. Trimming took off 6 bases at V and 6 bases at J, with 25 bases between the two ends. Germline V lookup: CDR1 DFQATT, CDR2 SNEGSKA (reference sequence).

This chain connects TRBV3-1 to TRBJ1-5; the D gene is possibly TRBD1 (5 bases). V was cut by 1 base and J by 6 bases, with 13 bases left in between. Germline assignment: CDR1 LGHDT and CDR2 YNNKEL (reference sequence). This CDR3 is 15 amino acids long. The CDR3 DNA sequence: TGTGCCAGCAGCCAAGGGGGGTCCGGGAGTCAGCCCCAGCATTTT. Amino acid sequence: CASSQGGSGSQPQHF.

The V and J genes are TRBV28 and TRBJ2-3, with 8 bases identical to TRBD2. This CDR3 is 15 amino acids long. The germline V gene encodes CDR1 MDHEN and CDR2 SYDVKM. Unmatched junction bases numbered 10, after V lost 5 bases and J lost 6 bases. CDR3 DNA: TGTGCCAGCAGTAACAGCGGGAGATGGGGGGATACGCAGTATTTT. Translated, it gives CASSNSGRWGDTQYF.

The chain employs TRBV28 and TRBJ2-1; D is uncertain. V lost 4 bases and J lost 3, with 13 bases in between. The CDR3 runs to 15 residues. Germline CDR1 and CDR2: MDHEN and SYDVKM. This CDR3 is CASSSPPEYYNEQFF. The CDR3 nucleotides are TGTGCCAGCAGTTCTCCCCCAGAATACTACAATGAGCAGTTCTTC.

V usage is TRBV24-1 and J usage is TRBJ1-5, with D possibly being TRBD1 (5 bases). The CDR3 extends over 14 amino acids. Germline CDR1 and CDR2: KGHDR and SFDVKD. The V and J ends lost 3 bases and 10 bases respectively, with 15 bases between them. CDR3 region: CATSDGRDQVPQHF. In DNA, the CDR3 is TGTGCCACCAGTGATGGCAGGGACCAGGTTCCCCAGCATTTT.

The V gene is TRBV12-3 or TRBV12-4, the J gene TRBJ2-7; D remains unclear. CDR3 length equals 12 residues. V lost 3 bases, J lost 4 bases, and 7 bases lay in between. The CDR3 DNA is TGTGCCAGCAGTTTGAACCTATACGAGCAGTACTTC. This codes for CASSLNLYEQYF.

The chain uses TRBV21-1 and TRBJ2-5; the table's D call, TRBD1, has no DNA check behind it. TRBV21-1 has pseudogene status. The CDR3 totals 14 residues. CDR3 coding DNA: TGTGCCAGCAGTCACATCGACAAGGGGGAGACCCAGTACTTC. Its protein is CASSHIDKGETQYF.

The chain employs TRBV28 and TRBJ2-7; D is uncertain. With 5 bases removed from V and 4 bases from J, the gap between germline ends came to 9 bases. Germline V gene lookup returns CDR1 MDHEN and CDR2 SYDVKM. The CDR3 runs to 12 residues. CDR3 protein: CASSRLVYEQYF. CDR3 nucleotides: TGTGCCAGCAGTCGACTGGTTTACGAGCAGTACTTC.

The rearrangement joins TRBV5-1 to TRBJ2-7; D possibly corresponds to TRBD1 (5 bases). The V and J ends lost 4 bases and 1 base respectively, with 15 bases between them. The CDR3 consists of 15 residues. Germline lookup yields CDR1 SGHRS and CDR2 YFSETQ. Here the CDR3 DNA reads TGCGCCAGCAGCCCCGAAGGGGATGTGTCCTACGAGCAGTACTTC. It yields the protein CASSPEGDVSYEQYF. Based on the CDR3 plus reference TRBV5-1 and TRBJ2-7, the full variable domain is KAGVTQTPRYLIKTRGQQVTLSCSPISGHRSVSWYQQTPGQGLQFLFEYFSETQRNKGNFPGRFSGRQFSNSRSEMNVSTLELGDSALYLCASSPEGDVSYEQYFGPGTRLTVT.

This clonotype turned up a few times. The rearrangement joins TRBV6-5 to TRBJ2-3; perhaps TRBD2 as D (6 bases). The length of the CDR3 is 14 residues. The germline gives CDR1 MNHEY, CDR2 SVGAGI. V was pared by 5 bases and J by 4 bases, with 13 bases between. The CDR3: CASSNGRSADTQYF. The DNA of the CDR3 is TGTGCCAGCAGTAACGGGAGATCCGCAGATACGCAGTATTTT.

This clonotype was seen more than once but under ten times. V usage is TRBV5-1 and J usage is TRBJ1-4; no reliable D call. Germline CDR1 reads SGHRS; CDR2 reads YFSETQ. V was cut by 1 base and J by 4 bases, with 8 bases left in between. The CDR3 runs to 14 residues. Here the CDR3 DNA reads TGCGCCAGCAGCTTGTTACCGAATAATGAAAAACTGTTTTTT. Amino acid sequence: CASSLLPNNEKLFF.

This clonotype appeared a few times. This chain connects TRBV20-1 to TRBJ2-2, with D possibly matching TRBD2 (6 bases). The CDR3 length is 15 residues. The germline gives CDR1 DFQATT, CDR2 SNEGSKA (reference sequence). Trimming took off 5 bases at V and 5 bases at J, with 18 bases between the two ends. The chain's CDR3 is CSALRRGIRTGELFF. The CDR3 DNA reads as TGCAGTGCTTTGAGGAGGGGTATCAGGACCGGGGAGCTGTTTTTT.

The chain joins TRBV20-1 to TRBJ2-1; D possibly uses TRBD1 or TRBD2 (5 bases each). The CDR3 covers 15 residues. Trimming cost V 5 bases and J 2 bases, with 16 bases left between them. The V gene's germline CDR1 is DFQATT and CDR2 SNEGSKA (reference sequence). The chain's CDR3 is CSAGDGAGPYNEQFF. CDR3 DNA sequence: TGCAGTGCTGGGGACGGAGCCGGACCCTACAATGAGCAGTTCTTC.

V usage is TRBV29-1 and J usage is TRBJ1-1; 11 nucleotides agree with TRBD1. This CDR3 contains 14 residues. In germline, CDR1 is SQVTM, CDR2 ANQGSEA. V dropped 4 bases and J dropped 1; count of bases not matched to a gene: 2. Here the CDR3 DNA reads TGCAGCGTTGGGACAGGGGGCCCGAACACTGAAGCTTTCTTT. It codes for CSVGTGGPNTEAFF. Full variable domain (remainder filled in from reference TRBV29-1 and TRBJ1-1): SAVISQKPSRDICQRGTSLTIQCQVDSQVTMMFWYRQQPGQSLTLIATANQGSEATYESGFVIDKFPISRPNLTFSTLTVSNMSPEDSSIYLCSVGTGGPNTEAFFGQGTRLTVV.

V gene TRBV7-9 combines with J gene TRBJ2-1; perhaps TRBD1 as D (5 bases). Germline V gene sequence: CDR1 SEHNR, CDR2 FQNEAQ (reference sequence). Trimming shortened V by 1 base and J by 7 bases, and 8 bases separated the two germline ends. The CDR3 totals 13 residues. CDR3 sequence: CASSLGQKNEQFF. CDR3 bases: TGTGCCAGCAGCTTAGGACAGAAGAATGAGCAGTTCTTC. The full variable domain, completed using reference TRBV7-9 and TRBJ2-1, is DTGVSQNPRHKITKRGQNVTFRCDPISEHNRLYWYRQTLGQGPEFLTYFQNEAQLEKSRLLSDRFSAERPKGSFSTLEIQRTEQGDSAMYLCASSLGQKNEQFFGPGTRLTVL.

At least ten counts were recorded for this clonotype. The chain employs TRBV7-8 and TRBJ1-5, with unresolved D. In germline, CDR1 is SGHVS, CDR2 FQNEAQ. V lost 2 bases to trimming and J lost 7 bases, with 9 bases between them. The CDR3 extends over 13 amino acids. In DNA, the CDR3 is TGTGCCAGCAGCTTAAAACCTAAGCAGCCCCAGCATTTT. Protein sequence: CASSLKPKQPQHF.